What follows are 3 T cell receptor beta chains derived from one specimen sequenced in a study of molecular identifiers for immune sequencing clone quantification. TCRdb redid the calling of the PCR reads with MiXCR, one entry per CDR3 protein. The sample holds 35,000 to 45,000 distinct CDR3 sequences, 19% seen once. Material: naive CD8+ T cells from blood, with Jurkat cell RNA spiked in. As to subset: FACS-sorted CD8+CD4-CCR7+CD45RA+ naive T cells. The source is a human donor in good health. Some libraries in this study had Jurkat cell RNA spiked in.

With respect to this clonotype: A much bigger clone sits one base away, suggesting this may be a read error. The conserved phenylalanine or tryptophan normally closing the CDR3 is absent here, so this likely arose from a read error. The chain is built from TRBV13 and TRBJ2-3, with D possibly called TRBD1 or TRBD2 (5 bases each). CDR3 size: 13 residues. Germline CDR1 and CDR2: PRHDT and FYEKMQ (reference sequence). The ends were cut back, 3 bases at V and 2 bases at J, with 6 bases in the middle. In DNA, the CDR3 is TGTGCCAGCAGCTTGGGGGTCACAGATACGCAGTATTTG. It encodes CASSLGVTDTQYL.

This clonotype was observed many times. This chain joins TRBV5-4 and TRBJ1-1; a weak D match, TRBD1 (5 bases). Per the germline V gene, CDR1 is SGHNT and CDR2 is YYREEE (reference sequence). This CDR3 spans 13 amino acids. V dropped 1 base and J dropped 4 bases, with 8 bases sitting between them. CDR3 region: CASSLRGRTEAFF. The CDR3 coding sequence is TGTGCCAGCAGCTTGAGGGGCCGCACTGAAGCTTTCTTT.

J is TRBJ2-5 and V is TRBV7-9; no clear D. The CDR3 has 13 amino acids. Per germline, CDR1 SEHNR and CDR2 FQNEAQ (reference sequence). The V end was cut by 4 bases, the J end by 2 bases, with 8 bases between. CDR3 loop: CASSSGSQETQYF. Written as DNA, the CDR3 is TGTGCCAGCAGCTCTGGGTCGCAAGAGACCCAGTACTTC.